This T cell receptor beta chain was sequenced during a study of neurological immune-mediated disorders. Each sorted-subset library came from approximately 940,000 CD4+ or CD8+ T cells. General study points: Because no CDR3 amino acid sequences were shared across subjects by expanded clones, private repertoires were suggested in all groups.

Every sequencing run generated in excess of 180 million TCR-beta sequences. These sequences covered 15-18 subjects. One entry per CDR3 protein, called by TCRdb with MiXCR from the 5' RACE reads. Among 30,000 or so distinct CDR3 sequences listed, just over 4% were seen once. This clonotype was recorded many times. Its antigen is undetermined. The ends were cut back, 5 bases at V and 2 bases at J, with 9 bases in the middle. Germline CDR1 is LNHDA and CDR2 is SQIVND (reference sequence). The CDR3 extends over 13 amino acids. The source is a woman aged 40-49 years in good health. The sample comprised CD4+ T cells from blood. V gene TRBV19 combines with J gene TRBJ1-2; D might be TRBD1 (6 bases). The CDR3 DNA is TGTGCCAGTAGTGACACAGGGAACTATGGCTACACCTTC. The encoded protein is CASSDTGNYGYTF.